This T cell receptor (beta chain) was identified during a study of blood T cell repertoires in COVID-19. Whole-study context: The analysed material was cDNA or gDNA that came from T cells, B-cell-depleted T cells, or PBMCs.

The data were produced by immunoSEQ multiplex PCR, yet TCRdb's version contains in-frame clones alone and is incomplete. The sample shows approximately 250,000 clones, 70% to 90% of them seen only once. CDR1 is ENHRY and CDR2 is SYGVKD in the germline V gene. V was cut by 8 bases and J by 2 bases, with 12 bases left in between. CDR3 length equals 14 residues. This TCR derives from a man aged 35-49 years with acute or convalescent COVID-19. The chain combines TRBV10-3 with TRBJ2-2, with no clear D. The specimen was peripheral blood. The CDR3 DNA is TGTGCCATCCAACGGGTCTCTAACACCGGGGAGCTGTTTTTT. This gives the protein CAIQRVSNTGELFF.